The present TCR beta chain was sequenced within a study of blood T cell repertoires in COVID-19 (TCRdb year 2020). Looking at the study overall: Samples covering the acute and convalescent phases of COVID-19 were provided by collaborators in the United States, Italy and Spain. The prospective study material was composed of cDNA or gDNA derived from T cells, B-cell-depleted T cells, or PBMCs. Subjects who had been exposed to COVID-19, were actively infected with it, or had recovered from it provided the deeply sampled blood TCRbeta repertoires that made up the dataset. A freely available public database, intended as a resource for researchers studying the immune response to SARS-CoV-2, is where the repertoires were released. The samples were drawn from the first 160 participants of the ongoing ImmuneRACE study and from over a thousand subjects provided by 6 global collaborators. A de-identified subject ID, COVID-19 status, age in years and sex were almost always included in the sample metadata. HLA class I and class II types, where available, came from metadata supplied by the sample provider rather than from assay-based typing. What the research found in general, with its limitations: Clinical and demographic metadata were provided uncurated, with the amount varying by source and participant.

To note about this clone: The target of this receptor is not known. Base-call qualities are not available, and no considerably larger clone is one nucleotide away.

The immunoSEQ Assay, a bias-controlled multiplex PCR, was used to amplify TCRbeta CDR3 regions from genomic DNA. Per the original workflow: Nucleated cell counts per sample were estimated from amplification of reference gene primers within the assay. To quantify the absolute abundance of each unique TCRbeta CDR3 rearrangement, sequence reads were collapsed and filtered. Productive Simpson clonality was computed per sample as the square root of Simpson's diversity index over productive rearrangements. Held by TCRdb, this immuneACCESS table contains in-frame sequences only and omits some clones. Under half of the omission traces to an unresolved V gene where checked; the cause of the rest is unknown. V, J and clone size are those of that table, while D and trimming were read from the DNA. For this sample there are some 210,000 clones; around four fifths appear just once. The ten largest clones represent approximately 5% of the sample.

Clipping removes 2 bases from V and 5 bases from J, with 14 as the unmatched junction base count. The germline V gene (reference sequence) yields SGHKS for CDR1 and YYEKEE for CDR2. There are 18 amino acids in the CDR3, from cysteine to phenylalanine inclusive. The sequence is cut down to CDR3 DNA, 54 bases in frame from base 1. Whole blood was collected in K2EDTA tubes by collaborating institutions according to the institutions' own protocols. Collaborator samples were shipped for TCRbeta analysis as frozen whole blood, isolated PBMCs, or DNA extracted from either sample type. The chain couples TRBV5-5 to TRBJ2-1; TRBD1 lines up with 9 middle nucleotides. The receptor was derived from a woman between 65 and 79 years old with active or convalescent COVID-19. Source material: peripheral blood. The CDR3 region has the sequence CASSFRMRPGQGDNEQFF. The DNA reads TGTGCCAGCAGCTTTCGGATGCGACCGGGACAGGGCGACAATGAGCAGTTCTTC.